Below, 23 T cell receptor beta chains from the same sample are listed, as sequenced in a study of cytomegalovirus exposure and HLA in healthy donors. Libraries were prepared by immunoSEQ multiplex PCR; TCRdb keeps only in-frame clonotypes and omits some of them. The profile shows tens of thousands of clones, roughly nine tenths of them singletons. The specimen was PBMCs. The receptors stem from a man younger than 35 in good health and CMV-seronegative.

The genes are TRBV7-2 and TRBJ1-3; D perhaps matches TRBD1 (5 bases). The V gene lost 1 base and the J gene lost 8 bases, with 21 bases spanning the gap. The CDR3 runs 17 residues. CDR1 is SGHTA and CDR2 is FQGNSA in the germline V gene. CDR3: CASSLGAPGLGIDTIYF. CDR3 DNA: TGTGCCAGCAGCTTAGGAGCGCCGGGACTAGGTATTGACACCATATATTTT.

The gene calls are TRBV30 and TRBJ2-1; 9 nucleotides agree with TRBD2. J was trimmed by 9 bases and V by 2 bases; bases with no gene match: 11. Germline V lookup: CDR1 GTSNPN, CDR2 SVGIG (reference sequence). The CDR3 spans 15 residues. The chain's CDR3 is CAWSMPGLAISEQFF. The CDR3 coding sequence is TGTGCCTGGAGTATGCCGGGACTAGCAATCAGTGAGCAGTTCTTC.

V is TRBV7-3 and J is TRBJ2-3, with D uncertain. The germline V and J ends were trimmed by 1 base and 3 bases, with 11 bases remaining between them. Germline lookup yields CDR1 SGHTA and CDR2 FQGTGA. This CDR3 region has 15 residues. CDR3 residues: CASSLSAISTDTQYF. Written as DNA, the CDR3 is TGTGCCAGCAGCTTAAGTGCGATTAGTACAGATACGCAGTATTTT.

This chain connects TRBV28 to TRBJ1-3; 7 bases map to TRBD1. The CDR3 length is 14 residues. Unmatched junction bases numbered 5, after V lost 5 bases and J lost 4 bases. Germline V lookup: CDR1 MDHEN, CDR2 SYDVKM. This CDR3 reads CASSQAGGGNTIYF. The DNA of the CDR3 is TGTGCCAGCAGTCAAGCAGGGGGAGGAAACACCATATATTTT.

This clone occurred once. The genes are TRBV7-3 and TRBJ2-3; the D is unclear. V lost 4 bases and J 3 bases, leaving 14 bases between the germline ends. Germline V CDR1 and CDR2: SGHTA, FQGTGA. The CDR3 loop spans 15 amino acids. As DNA, the CDR3 is TGTGCCAGCAGCTCAACCCAGGCTGGGACAGATACGCAGTATTTT. Amino acid sequence: CASSSTQAGTDTQYF.

V gene TRBV19 combines with J gene TRBJ2-5; no definite D call. Looked up from germline, CDR1 is LNHDA and CDR2 is SQIVND (reference sequence). There are 15 residues in the CDR3. Trimming left V 1 base short and J 4 bases short, with 13 bases between. CDR3 sequence reads: CASSIGSPQRETQYF. The CDR3 DNA reads as TGTGCCAGTAGTATAGGTTCTCCCCAGCGAGAGACCCAGTACTTC.

The chain has TRBV28 and TRBJ2-3; no clear D. Germline V CDR1 and CDR2: MDHEN, SYDVKM. The CDR3 loop spans 12 amino acids. V lost 5 bases to trimming and J lost 2 bases, with 5 bases between them. The CDR3 loop is CASSLLTDTQYF. CDR3 DNA: TGTGCCAGCAGTCTCCTCACAGATACGCAGTATTTT.

In DNA form, the CDR3 reads TGTGCCAGCAGCGTCACTAGCGAGACCTACGAGCAGTACTTC. Amino acid sequence: CASSVTSETYEQYF. The V call is TRBV9, the J call TRBJ2-7; TRBD2 matches 7 bases. The germline CDR1 and CDR2 sequences are SGDLS and YYNGEE. The CDR3 sequence is 14 residues long. The junction had 4 bases not matched to a gene; V was cut back by 2 bases and J by 2 bases.

The J gene is TRBJ2-5, the V gene TRBV5-4; a weak D match, TRBD1 (6 bases). The CDR3 is 11 residues long. V was pared by 6 bases and J by 6 bases, with 9 bases between. Germline V gene data show CDR1 as SGHNT and CDR2 as YYREEE (reference sequence). CDR3 bases: TGTGCCAGCACCACAGGGAAGACCCAGTACTTC. Translating gives CASTTGKTQYF.

The chain is built from TRBV6-5 and TRBJ2-5, with TRBD2 matching over 7 bases. Germline V gene sequence: CDR1 MNHEY, CDR2 SVGAGI. The CDR3 length is 14 residues. The ends lost 4 bases at V and 4 bases at J; junction bases unmatched: 6. CDR3 coding DNA: TGTGCCAGCAGTTTGGCGGGAGCCCTAGAGACCCAGTACTTC. This gives the protein CASSLAGALETQYF.

The V call is TRBV7-9, the J call TRBJ2-3; TRBD2 agrees at 9 bases. Germline CDR1 SEHNR, CDR2 FQNEAQ (reference sequence). This CDR3 is 16 amino acids long. Germline trimming cut 3 bases from V and 0 bases from J; bases unmatched to any gene: 4. CDR3 amino acids: CASSLGREGSTDTQYF. CDR3 coding DNA: TGTGCCAGCAGCTTGGGGCGGGAGGGAAGCACAGATACGCAGTATTTT. The full variable domain, rest sourced from reference TRBV7-9 and TRBJ2-3, is DTGVSQNPRHKITKRGQNVTFRCDPISEHNRLYWYRQTLGQGPEFLTYFQNEAQLEKSRLLSDRFSAERPKGSFSTLEIQRTEQGDSAMYLCASSLGREGSTDTQYFGPGTRLTVL.

The genes are TRBV4-1 and TRBJ2-1, with TRBD2 matching 11 bases. This CDR3 contains 16 residues. Germline assignment: CDR1 MGHRA and CDR2 YSYEKL. The J segment lost 3 bases and the V segment lost 4 bases, leaving 5 bases of the junction unmatched. This chain's CDR3 is CASSPGLAGNYNEQFF. Here the CDR3 DNA reads TGCGCCAGCAGCCCAGGACTAGCGGGTAACTACAATGAGCAGTTCTTC.

This chain links TRBV4-1 with TRBJ2-7, with D unresolved. The CDR3 extends over 15 amino acids. CDR1 MGHRA and CDR2 YSYEKL come from the germline V gene. V was cut by 3 bases and J by 3 bases, with 15 bases left in between. The CDR3 coding sequence is TGCGCCAGCAGCCAGCGAGCACTCCCTGTCTACGAGCAGTACTTC. Its protein is CASSQRALPVYEQYF.

In this sample, this clone turned up once. This sequence joins TRBV15 and TRBJ1-3; D is perhaps TRBD1 (6 bases). The CDR3 extends over 16 amino acids. Germline CDR1 reads LNHNV; CDR2 reads YYDKDF (reference sequence). Trimming pared 1 base from V and 3 bases from J, leaving 13 bases between. The CDR3 is CATSRGQGTFGNTIYF. The CDR3 coding sequence is TGTGCCACCAGCAGAGGTCAGGGGACATTTGGAAACACCATATATTTT. Full variable domain (remainder filled in from reference TRBV15 and TRBJ1-3): DAMVIQNPRYQVTQFGKPVTLSCSQTLNHNVMYWYQQKSSQAPKLLFHYYDKDFNNEADTPDNFQSRRPNTSFCFLDIRSPGLGDTAMYLCATSRGQGTFGNTIYFGEGSWLTVV.

The gene calls are TRBV12-5 and TRBJ1-5; tentatively, D is TRBD1 (5 bases). Trimming left V 2 bases short and J 2 bases short, with 13 bases between. This CDR3 contains 16 residues. Germline V gene data show CDR1 as LGHNT and CDR2 as FRNRAP. The chain's CDR3 is CASGLSGDYGNQPQHF. In DNA, the CDR3 is TGTGCTAGTGGTTTGTCGGGGGATTATGGCAATCAGCCCCAGCATTTT.

V usage is TRBV29-1 and J usage is TRBJ1-1; maybe TRBD1 (6 bases). The CDR3 is 13 residues long. The ends were cut back, 1 base at V and 6 bases at J, with 12 bases in the middle. Germline V gives CDR1 SQVTM, CDR2 ANQGSEA. CDR3 sequence (DNA): TGCAGCGTTGAAGCAGGGGCCGCTGCTGAAGCTTTCTTT. This codes for CSVEAGAAAEAFF. Using reference TRBV29-1 and TRBJ1-1 for the parts outside the CDR3, the full variable domain is SAVISQKPSRDICQRGTSLTIQCQVDSQVTMMFWYRQQPGQSLTLIATANQGSEATYESGFVIDKFPISRPNLTFSTLTVSNMSPEDSSIYLCSVEAGAAAEAFFGQGTRLTVV.

The CDR3 loop reads CASSPSRGVDTEAFF. CDR3 DNA sequence: TGTGCCAGCTCACCTTCTCGGGGGGTGGACACTGAAGCTTTCTTT. This chain connects TRBV18 to TRBJ1-1; tentative D call: TRBD1 (5 bases). The CDR3 runs to 15 residues. CDR1 and CDR2 (germline): KGHSH, LQKENI. V shed 3 bases and J shed 3 bases, with 14 bases lying between them.

The chain carries TRBV12-5 and TRBJ2-1, with D tentatively TRBD1 (6 bases). Germline V gene sequence: CDR1 LGHNT, CDR2 FRNRAP. The CDR3 has 13 amino acids. Trimming took 0 bases from V and 8 from J, leaving 8 bases between them. CDR3: CASGLVQGDEQFF. The DNA of the CDR3 is TGTGCTAGTGGTTTGGTACAGGGCGATGAGCAGTTCTTC.

This sequence joins TRBV7-9 and TRBJ2-1, with D perhaps TRBD2 (5 bases). This CDR3 comprises 12 residues. Deletions cut 5 bases from V and 9 bases from J, with 11 bases between. Germline V lookup: CDR1 SEHNR, CDR2 FQNEAQ (reference sequence). The CDR3 loop is CASSRGILEQFF. DNA of the CDR3: TGTGCCAGCAGCCGAGGGATCCTTGAGCAGTTCTTC.

This sequence joins TRBV5-4 and TRBJ2-1, with TRBD2 matching 8 bases. CDR1 and CDR2 (germline): SGHNT, YYREEE (reference sequence). With V trimmed by 7 bases and J by 0 bases, 6 bases remained unmatched. The CDR3 totals 15 residues. The CDR3 sequence: CASRGGGNSYNEQFF. CDR3 nucleotides: TGTGCCAGCCGGGGGGGAGGTAACTCCTACAATGAGCAGTTCTTC.

The chain combines TRBV30 with TRBJ1-3; a weak D match, TRBD1 (5 bases). CDR1 is GTSNPN, CDR2 SVGIG, per germline (reference sequence). V lost 1 base and J lost 2, with 6 bases in between. This CDR3 is built from 13 residues. In DNA, the CDR3 is TGTGCCTGGAGTGCAGGGACTGGAAACACCATATATTTT. Its translation: CAWSAGTGNTIYF.

V gene TRBV5-4 combines with J gene TRBJ2-1; 7 nucleotides line up with TRBD2. The junction had 9 bases not matched to a gene; V was cut back by 1 base and J by 8 bases. The germline gives CDR1 SGHNT, CDR2 YYREEE (reference sequence). The CDR3 has 15 amino acids. The CDR3 spells CASSLYGLENDEQFF. In DNA form, the CDR3 reads TGTGCCAGCAGCTTGTACGGACTAGAAAACGATGAGCAGTTCTTC.

The V gene is TRBV6-6, the J gene TRBJ1-1; TRBD1 is a possible D gene (5 bases). Germline CDR1 is MNHNY and CDR2 is SVGAGI (reference sequence). The ends were cut back, 10 bases at V and 2 bases at J, with 14 bases in the middle. The CDR3 extends over 13 amino acids. The CDR3 loop reads CATVLTVNTEAFF. The CDR3 DNA reads TGTGCCACCGTTTTGACAGTCAACACTGAAGCTTTCTTT.